Below, one T cell receptor (beta chain) is given with its context. Its binding antigen is unknown. Nothing much larger sits one base from this clone, and base qualities are not available. The library was generated by PCR. DNA from cultured CD4+ T cells was subjected to TCR sequencing with the Oncomine TCR Beta short-read assay at the Johns Hopkins FTIC core. The QIAamp micro DNA kit was used to extract genomic DNA from the cultured CD4+ T cells. Oncomine TCR Beta libraries from cultured CD4+ T cells were pooled using unique dual indexes and sequenced on an Illumina iSeq 100. The authors' analysis ran thus. Non-productive sequences were removed, and CDR3s that did not start with C, did not end with F or W, or were shorter than 7 amino acids were discarded. Antigen-specific clonotypes were identified using the MANAFEST web application through comparison of peptide-stimulated wells with reference and other culture wells. An FDR below 0.05, an odds ratio above 5, and a productive frequency above 0.1% in at least two of three replicate wells were required for clones to be considered positive. A clonotype counted as cross-reactive if it showed significant expansion both in the SARS-CoV-2 spike wells and in at least one common cold coronavirus spike condition. Levenshtein distances (stringdist) and unrooted phylogenetic trees (ape) in R version 3.6.1 were used to assess CDR3 homology. Starting from the raw public reads, TCRdb applied fastp trimming at Q25, assembled clones with MiXCR and retained in-frame beta chains. Duplicate CDR3 protein sequences are folded into a single record with the most common DNA and genes. Here the V and J calls rest on TCRdb's processing, not on the authors' analysis. The sample includes roughly 20,000 distinct CDR3 sequences, with 45% to 60% observed a single time. The top ten constitute 8% to 10% of the sample.

The source of the sample is a study of vaccination and CD4 T cells after COVID-19 (dated by TCRdb to the early 2020s). In terms of the full investigation: SARS-CoV-2 positivity had been established in the convalescent patients by nasal swab PCR, and mild disease was recorded in several of these patients and severe disease in one. The convalescent cohort included six males and four females, with two Hispanic individuals, seven Caucasians, two Asians and one multiracial person. Two doses of either the Pfizer-BioNTech BNT162b2 vaccine (n=8) or the Moderna mRNA-1273 vaccine (n=2) were administered to participants. Post-COVID blood samples were collected from convalescent patients a median of about 92 days after diagnosis, with a range of about 35 to 161 days. The time from the second vaccine dose to post-vaccine blood sampling had a median of around 72 days and ranged from about 13 to 250 days. For stimulating the cultures, overlapping spike peptide pools were used, derived from SARS-CoV-2 as well as from the common cold coronaviruses HCoV-NL63, HCoV-OC43 and HCoV-229E. In control cultures, a CEFX viral epitope pool was used as positive control, an HIV-1 Nef peptide pool was used as negative control, or no peptide was added. In roughly 10 COVID-19 convalescent patients and a handful of infection-naive healthy vaccine recipients, the spike-specific CD4+ TCR repertoire before mRNA vaccination was compared with the repertoire after mRNA vaccination. What the study reported, not specific to this receptor: Relatively few convalescent patients were included in the study, and early timepoints after natural infection were not analyzed. Among the post-vaccine SARS-CoV-2-reactive clones in convalescent patients, a median roughly 85% showed up only after vaccination, which suggests vaccine-specific priming. Nearly all vaccine-specific clones in convalescent patients (304 of 307) were mono-reactive for SARS-CoV-2 spike rather than cross-reactive with common cold coronaviruses. An increase in the median number of SARS-CoV-2-reactive clonotypes from 21 after infection to 38 after vaccination was observed, but the change was not found to be significant.

V lost 3 bases and J lost 2 bases, and the count of bases not matched to a germline gene is 9. Taken from cysteine to phenylalanine, the CDR3 has 18 residues. Here the CDR3 DNA is all that survives: 54 bases in frame from base 1. CDR1 and CDR2 were assigned from the germline V gene as MNHNS and SASEGT. This sample's treatment or condition label indicates: approximately 10-day PBMC culture with coronavirus spike peptide pools or control peptides (ViraFEST assay). To expand antigen-specific T cells with peptide pools and then pick out the expanded clonotypes through TCR sequencing, the study relied on the ViraFEST assay. The convalescent patients' positive SARS-CoV-2 PCR tests were from March to December 2020, which was before the Alpha, Beta and Delta variants emerged in the United States. PBMCs were cultured at two million per well in IMDM supplemented with about 5.5% human AB serum and 9.5 to 10 IU/ml IL-2, with approximately 10 ug/ml peptide pools added. On days 3 and 7, half of the culture medium was replaced with fresh IL-2-containing medium. Once the cells had been in culture for around 10 days, the EasySep CD4+ T cell isolation kit was used to isolate CD4+ T cells by negative selection. Ficoll-Paque Plus gradient centrifugation was used to isolate PBMCs from whole blood, and the isolated PBMCs were then either used fresh or cryopreserved at -140C. Triplicate wells were generally used for each culture condition.

The chain was built from TRBV6-1 and TRBJ2-5, and TRBD2 matches 13 of the central bases. The sequence came from a human donor who had recovered from COVID-19. Sequencing used CD4+ T cells from blood, cultured in vitro. At the DNA level, the sequence is TGTGCCAGCAGTGAGGGCCTTTGGACTAGCGGGGGTCAAGAGACCCAGTACTTC. This is translated as CASSEGLWTSGGQETQYF.